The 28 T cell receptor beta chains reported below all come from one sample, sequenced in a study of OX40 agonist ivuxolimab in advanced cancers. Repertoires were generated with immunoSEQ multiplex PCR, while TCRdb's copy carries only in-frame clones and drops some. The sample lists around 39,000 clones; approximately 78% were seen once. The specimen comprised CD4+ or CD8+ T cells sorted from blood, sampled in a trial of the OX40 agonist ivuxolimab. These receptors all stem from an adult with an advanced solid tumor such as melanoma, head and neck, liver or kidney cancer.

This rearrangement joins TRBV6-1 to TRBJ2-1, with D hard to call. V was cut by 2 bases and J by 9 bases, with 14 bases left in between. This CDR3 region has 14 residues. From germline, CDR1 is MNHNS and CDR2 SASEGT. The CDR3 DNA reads TGTGCCAGCAGTGAAAGAGTTAGTTACGGTGAGCAGTTCTTC. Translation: CASSERVSYGEQFF.

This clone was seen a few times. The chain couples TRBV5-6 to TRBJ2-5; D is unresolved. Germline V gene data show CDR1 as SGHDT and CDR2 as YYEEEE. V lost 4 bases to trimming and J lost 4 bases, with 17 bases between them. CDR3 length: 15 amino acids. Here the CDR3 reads CASSRPSRVGETQYF. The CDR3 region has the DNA TGTGCCAGCAGCCGTCCCTCTAGGGTCGGAGAGACCCAGTACTTC.

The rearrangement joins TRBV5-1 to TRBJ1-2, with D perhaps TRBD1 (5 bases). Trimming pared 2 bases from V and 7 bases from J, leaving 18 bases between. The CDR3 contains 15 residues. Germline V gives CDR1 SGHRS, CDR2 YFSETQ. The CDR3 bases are TGCGCCAGCAGCTTAGATATTACAGGTCCGGGTGGCTACACCTTC. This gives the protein CASSLDITGPGGYTF.

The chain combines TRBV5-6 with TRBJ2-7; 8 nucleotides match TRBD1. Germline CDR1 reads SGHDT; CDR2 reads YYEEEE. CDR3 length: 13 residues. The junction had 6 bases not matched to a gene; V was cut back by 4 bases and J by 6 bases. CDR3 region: CASSPDRDAEQYF. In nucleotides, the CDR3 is TGTGCCAGCAGCCCGGACAGGGATGCCGAGCAGTACTTC.

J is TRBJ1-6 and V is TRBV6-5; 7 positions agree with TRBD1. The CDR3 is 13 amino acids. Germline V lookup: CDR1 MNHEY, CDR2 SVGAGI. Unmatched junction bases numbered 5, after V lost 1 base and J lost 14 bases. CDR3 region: CASSYFLTGALHF. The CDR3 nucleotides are TGTGCCAGCAGTTACTTTCTCACAGGGGCCCTCCACTTT.

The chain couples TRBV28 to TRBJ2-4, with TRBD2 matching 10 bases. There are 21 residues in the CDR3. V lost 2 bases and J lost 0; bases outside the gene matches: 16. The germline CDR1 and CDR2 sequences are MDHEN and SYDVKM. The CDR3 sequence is CASSLVPSGRNLLLAKNIQYF. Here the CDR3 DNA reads TGTGCCAGCAGTTTAGTGCCTAGCGGGAGAAACCTTCTATTAGCCAAAAACATTCAGTACTTC.

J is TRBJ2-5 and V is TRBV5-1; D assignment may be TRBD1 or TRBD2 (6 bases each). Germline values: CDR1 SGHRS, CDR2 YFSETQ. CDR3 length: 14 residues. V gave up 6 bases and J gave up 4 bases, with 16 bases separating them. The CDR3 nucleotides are TGCGCCAGCAAAAACAGGGCCGGGGGAGAGACCCAGTACTTC. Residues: CASKNRAGGETQYF.

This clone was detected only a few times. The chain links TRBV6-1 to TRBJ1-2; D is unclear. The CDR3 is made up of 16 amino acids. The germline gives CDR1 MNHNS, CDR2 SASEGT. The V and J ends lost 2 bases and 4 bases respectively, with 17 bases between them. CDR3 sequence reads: CASSEPLLSGFYGYTF. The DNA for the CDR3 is TGTGCCAGCAGTGAACCACTCCTAAGTGGGTTCTATGGCTACACCTTC.

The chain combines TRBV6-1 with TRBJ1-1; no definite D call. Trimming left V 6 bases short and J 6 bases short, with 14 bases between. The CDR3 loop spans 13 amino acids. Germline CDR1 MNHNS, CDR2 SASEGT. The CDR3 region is CASRIMGNAEAFF. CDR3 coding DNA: TGTGCCAGCAGAATAATGGGAAACGCTGAAGCTTTCTTT.

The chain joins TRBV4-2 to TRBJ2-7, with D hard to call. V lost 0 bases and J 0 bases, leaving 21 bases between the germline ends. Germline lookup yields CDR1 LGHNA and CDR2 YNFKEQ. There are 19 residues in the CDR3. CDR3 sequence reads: CASSQEKPSPSFSSYEQYF. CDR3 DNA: TGTGCCAGCAGCCAAGAAAAGCCGAGCCCCTCCTTTAGCTCCTACGAGCAGTACTTC.

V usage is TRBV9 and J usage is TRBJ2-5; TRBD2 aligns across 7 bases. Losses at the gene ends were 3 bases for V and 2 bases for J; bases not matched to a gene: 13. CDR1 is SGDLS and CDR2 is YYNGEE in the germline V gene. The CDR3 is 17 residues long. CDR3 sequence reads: CASSGGLGGRSQETQYF. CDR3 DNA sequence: TGTGCCAGCAGCGGGGGACTTGGCGGGAGAAGTCAAGAGACCCAGTACTTC.

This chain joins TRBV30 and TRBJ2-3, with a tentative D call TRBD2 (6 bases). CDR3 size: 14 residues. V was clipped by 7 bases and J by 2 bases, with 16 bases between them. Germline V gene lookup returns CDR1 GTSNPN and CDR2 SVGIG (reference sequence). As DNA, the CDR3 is TGTGCCTCGGGACTGGGTTCTTTCACAGATACGCAGTATTTT. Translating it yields CASGLGSFTDTQYF.

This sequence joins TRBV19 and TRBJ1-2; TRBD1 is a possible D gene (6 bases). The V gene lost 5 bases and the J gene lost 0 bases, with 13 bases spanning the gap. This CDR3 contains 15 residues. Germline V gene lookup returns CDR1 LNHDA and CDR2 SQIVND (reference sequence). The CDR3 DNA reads TGTGCCAGTAGTTTCGCCCGGACAGCTAACTATGGCTACACCTTC. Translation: CASSFARTANYGYTF.

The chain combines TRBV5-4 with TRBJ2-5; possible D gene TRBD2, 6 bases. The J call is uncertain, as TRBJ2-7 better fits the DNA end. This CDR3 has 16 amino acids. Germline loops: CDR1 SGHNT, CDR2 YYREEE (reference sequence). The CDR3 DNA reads TGTGCCAGCAGCTTGCAAAGAACGGGAGAGTCCTACGAGCAGTACTTC. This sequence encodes CASSLQRTGESYEQYF.

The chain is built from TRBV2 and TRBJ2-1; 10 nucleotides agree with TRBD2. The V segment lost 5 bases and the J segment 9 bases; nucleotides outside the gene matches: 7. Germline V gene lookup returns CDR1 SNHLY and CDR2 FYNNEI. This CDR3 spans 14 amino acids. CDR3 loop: CASSRASGSVEQFF. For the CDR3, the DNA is TGTGCCAGCAGTAGGGCTAGCGGGAGCGTTGAGCAGTTCTTC.

As DNA, the CDR3 is TGCGCCAGCAGCCAAGATGCCCCTCAGCGGGGGGCGAAAGATACGCAGTATTTT. It is translated as CASSQDAPQRGAKDTQYF. The V and J genes are TRBV4-3 and TRBJ2-3; 9 bases are a match to TRBD2. The germline V gene has CDR1 LGHNA and CDR2 YSLEER. Germline trimming cut 0 bases from V and 5 bases from J; bases unmatched to any gene: 12. This CDR3 has 18 amino acids.

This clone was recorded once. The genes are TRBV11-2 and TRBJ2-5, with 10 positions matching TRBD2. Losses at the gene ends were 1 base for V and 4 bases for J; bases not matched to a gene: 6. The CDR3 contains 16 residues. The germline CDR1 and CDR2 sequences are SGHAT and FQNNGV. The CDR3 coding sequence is TGTGCCAGCAGCTTAGTACCTAGCGGGGGAGGAGAGACCCAGTACTTC. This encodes CASSLVPSGGGETQYF.

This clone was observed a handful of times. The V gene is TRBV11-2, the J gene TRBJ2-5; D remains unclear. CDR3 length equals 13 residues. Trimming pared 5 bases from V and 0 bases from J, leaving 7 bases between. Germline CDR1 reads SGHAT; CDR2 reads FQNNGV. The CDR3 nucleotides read TGTGCCAGCAGCCAAACTAACCAAGAGACCCAGTACTTC. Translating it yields CASSQTNQETQYF.

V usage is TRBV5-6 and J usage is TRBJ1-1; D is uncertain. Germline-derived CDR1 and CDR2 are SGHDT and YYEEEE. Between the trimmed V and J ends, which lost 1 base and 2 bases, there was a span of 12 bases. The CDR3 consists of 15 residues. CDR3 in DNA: TGTGCCAGCAGCTTGCAACAGCGTATTAACACTGAAGCTTTCTTT. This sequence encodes CASSLQQRINTEAFF.

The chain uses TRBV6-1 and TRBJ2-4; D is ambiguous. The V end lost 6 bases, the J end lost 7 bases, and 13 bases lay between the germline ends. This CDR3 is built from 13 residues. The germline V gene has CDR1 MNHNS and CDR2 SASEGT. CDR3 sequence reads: CASRMPSGNIQYF. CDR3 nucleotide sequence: TGTGCCAGCAGGATGCCGTCTGGGAACATTCAGTACTTC.

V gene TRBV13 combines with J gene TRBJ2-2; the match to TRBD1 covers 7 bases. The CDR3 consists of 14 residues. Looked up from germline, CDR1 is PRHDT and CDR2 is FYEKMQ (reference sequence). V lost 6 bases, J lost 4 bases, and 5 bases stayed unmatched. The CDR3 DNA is TGTGCCAGCAGTTCTACAGGGGTCACCGGGGAGCTGTTTTTT. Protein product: CASSSTGVTGELFF.

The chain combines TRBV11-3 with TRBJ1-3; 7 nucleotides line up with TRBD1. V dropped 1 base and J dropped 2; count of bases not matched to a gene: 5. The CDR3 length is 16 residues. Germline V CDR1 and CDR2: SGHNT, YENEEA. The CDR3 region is CASSLAVGTAGNTIYF. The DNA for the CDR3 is TGTGCCAGCAGCTTAGCTGTAGGGACAGCTGGAAACACCATATATTTT.

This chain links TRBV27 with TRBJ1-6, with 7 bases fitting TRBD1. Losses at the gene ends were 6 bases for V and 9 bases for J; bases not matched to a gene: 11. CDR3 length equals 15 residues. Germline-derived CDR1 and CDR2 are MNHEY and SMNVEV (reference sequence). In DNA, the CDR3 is TGTGCCAGCAGACTAAGACAGGGATGGACTTCACCCCTCCACTTT. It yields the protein CASRLRQGWTSPLHF.

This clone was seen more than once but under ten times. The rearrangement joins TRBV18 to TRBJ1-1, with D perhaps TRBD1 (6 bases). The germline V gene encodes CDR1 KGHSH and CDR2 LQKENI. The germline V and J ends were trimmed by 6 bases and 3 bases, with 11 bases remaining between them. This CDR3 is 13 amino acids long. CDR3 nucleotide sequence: TGTGCCAGCTCTCCGGACAGTTACACTGAAGCTTTCTTT. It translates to CASSPDSYTEAFF. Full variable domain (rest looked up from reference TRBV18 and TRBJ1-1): NAGVMQNPRHLVRRRGQEARLRCSPMKGHSHVYWYRQLPEEGLKFMVYLQKENIIDESGMPKERFSAEFPKEGPSILRIQQVVRGDSAAYFCASSPDSYTEAFFGQGTRLTVV.

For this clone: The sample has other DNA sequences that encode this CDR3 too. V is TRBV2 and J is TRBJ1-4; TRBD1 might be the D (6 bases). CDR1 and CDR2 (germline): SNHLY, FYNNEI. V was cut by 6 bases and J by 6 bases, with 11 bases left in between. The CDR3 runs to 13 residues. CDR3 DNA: TGTGCCAGCAGACAGGGACGGGATGAAAAACTGTTTTTT. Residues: CASRQGRDEKLFF.

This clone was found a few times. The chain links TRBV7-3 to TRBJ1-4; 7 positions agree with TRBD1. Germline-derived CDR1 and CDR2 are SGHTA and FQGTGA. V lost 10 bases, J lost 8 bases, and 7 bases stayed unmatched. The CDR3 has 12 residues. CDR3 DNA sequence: TGTGCCAACCCGGGACAGAGCGAAAAACTGTTTTTT. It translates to CANPGQSEKLFF.

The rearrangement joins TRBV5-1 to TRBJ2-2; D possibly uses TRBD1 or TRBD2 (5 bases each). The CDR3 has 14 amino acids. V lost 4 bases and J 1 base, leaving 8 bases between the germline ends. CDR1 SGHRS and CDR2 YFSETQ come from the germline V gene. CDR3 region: CASSPGRNTGELFF. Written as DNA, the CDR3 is TGCGCCAGCAGCCCGGGACGGAACACCGGGGAGCTGTTTTTT.

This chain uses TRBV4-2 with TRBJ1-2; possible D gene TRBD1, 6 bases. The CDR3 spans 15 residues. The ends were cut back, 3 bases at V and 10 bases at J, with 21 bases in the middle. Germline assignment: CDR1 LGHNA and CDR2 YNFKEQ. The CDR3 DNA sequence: TGTGCCAGCAGCCACCCACCGGGGGCAGCCCGGGTCTACACCTTC. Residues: CASSHPPGAARVYTF.